The 14 T cell receptor beta chains listed next were all sequenced from one sample in a study of blood T cell repertoires in COVID-19. Profiled with immunoSEQ multiplex PCR; TCRdb holds only in-frame clones, not every one. The repertoire holds more than 300,000 clones, with roughly nine tenths as singletons. The sample consisted of PBMCs or T cells enriched from blood (not recorded which). Receptors originate from a woman between 40 and 55 years old who had been exposed to COVID-19.

The CDR3 spells CASSLRRTGNYGYTF. The CDR3 DNA is TGTGCCAGCAGCTTACGAAGAACAGGGAACTATGGCTACACCTTC. The rearrangement joins TRBV7-8 to TRBJ1-2; possible D gene TRBD1, 6 bases. The CDR3 sequence is 15 residues long. Germline CDR1 and CDR2: SGHVS and FQNEAQ. The germline V and J ends were trimmed by 2 bases and 2 bases, with 12 bases remaining between them.

The chain uses TRBV25-1 and TRBJ2-1; tentative D call: TRBD2 (5 bases). Looked up from germline, CDR1 is MGHDK and CDR2 is SYGVNS. CDR3 size: 14 residues. The germline V and J ends were trimmed by 2 bases and 6 bases, with 11 bases remaining between them. The CDR3 here is CASSEAGLVNEQFF. For the CDR3, the DNA is TGTGCCAGCAGTGAAGCTGGACTGGTCAATGAGCAGTTCTTC.

The chain carries TRBV3-1 (or the pseudogene TRBV3-2) and TRBJ1-2; 11 nucleotides align to TRBD1. There are 16 residues in the CDR3. Germline values: CDR1 LGHDT, CDR2 YNNKEL (reference sequence). V shed 2 bases and J 4 bases; nucleotides not matched to a gene: 6. Here the CDR3 DNA reads TGTGCCAGCAGCCAATCGGACAGGGGGCGCGGCTATGGCTACACCTTC. Protein sequence: CASSQSDRGRGYGYTF.

The chain links TRBV19 to TRBJ2-2, with D unresolved. V lost 3 bases and J 4 bases, leaving 12 bases between the germline ends. Germline V gene sequence: CDR1 LNHDA, CDR2 SQIVND (reference sequence). CDR3 length equals 15 residues. The CDR3 spells CASSMLRLGTGELFF. As DNA, the CDR3 is TGTGCCAGTAGTATGCTGAGACTGGGCACCGGGGAGCTGTTTTTT.

The chain combines TRBV19 with TRBJ1-1; 7 positions match TRBD1. With V trimmed by 4 bases and J by 3 bases, 8 bases remained unmatched. Germline V gene lookup returns CDR1 LNHDA and CDR2 SQIVND (reference sequence). The length of the CDR3 is 15 residues. This CDR3 is CASSNRDRTYTEAFF. The CDR3 region has the DNA TGTGCCAGTAGTAACCGGGACAGAACCTACACTGAAGCTTTCTTT. Full variable domain (missing parts from reference TRBV19 and TRBJ1-1): DGGITQSPKYLFRKEGQNVTLSCEQNLNHDAMYWYRQDPGQGLRLIYYSQIVNDFQKGDIAEGYSVSREKKESFPLTVTSAQKNPTAFYLCASSNRDRTYTEAFFGQGTRLTVV.

The V and J genes are TRBV19 and TRBJ1-1; D uncertain. V dropped 0 bases and J dropped 11 bases, with 13 bases sitting between them. Germline V gives CDR1 LNHDA, CDR2 SQIVND (reference sequence). This CDR3 spans 13 amino acids. CDR3 nucleotide sequence: TGTGCCAGTAGTATAGATCATCCGGGTGGCGCTTTCTTT. Protein: CASSIDHPGGAFF. The entire variable domain, with the rest obtained from reference TRBV19 and TRBJ1-1, is as follows: DGGITQSPKYLFRKEGQNVTLSCEQNLNHDAMYWYRQDPGQGLRLIYYSQIVNDFQKGDIAEGYSVSREKKESFPLTVTSAQKNPTAFYLCASSIDHPGGAFFGQGTRLTVV.

The gene calls are TRBV11-3 and TRBJ1-6, with D perhaps matching TRBD1 (5 bases). The CDR3 spans 16 residues. Per the germline V gene, CDR1 is SGHNT and CDR2 is YENEEA. V was trimmed by 1 base and J by 9 bases, leaving 16 bases between them. The CDR3 DNA follows: TGTGCCAGCAGCTTAGTTTCAGGGCGGCGGAGTTCACCCCTCCACTTT. Protein product: CASSLVSGRRSSPLHF.

V gene TRBV25-1 combines with J gene TRBJ1-6; D may be TRBD1 (6 bases). The CDR3 loop spans 15 amino acids. Germline CDR1 and CDR2: MGHDK and SYGVNS. Trimming removed 2 bases at V and 11 bases at J, with 16 bases between. CDR3 amino acids: CASSERDTSFAPLHF. CDR3 coding DNA: TGTGCCAGCAGTGAACGGGACACCTCTTTTGCACCCCTCCACTTT.

This chain joins TRBV9 and TRBJ2-3; 12 nucleotides agree with TRBD2. The CDR3 covers 17 residues. The J segment lost 6 bases and the V segment lost 0 bases, leaving 8 bases of the junction unmatched. Per the germline V gene, CDR1 is SGDLS and CDR2 is YYNGEE. The CDR3 loop is CASSVVPSGRVRDTQYF. In DNA, the CDR3 is TGTGCCAGCAGCGTAGTTCCTAGCGGGAGGGTCAGGGATACGCAGTATTTT.

The chain couples TRBV7-9 to TRBJ1-5, with D unclear. This CDR3 spans 13 amino acids. Between the trimmed V and J ends, which lost 2 bases and 3 bases, there was a span of 5 bases. In germline, CDR1 is SEHNR, CDR2 FQNEAQ (reference sequence). The CDR3 here is CASSLSPNQPQHF. For the CDR3, the DNA is TGTGCCAGCAGCTTAAGCCCCAATCAGCCCCAGCATTTT.

The rearrangement uses TRBV5-1 and TRBJ1-5; possible D gene TRBD1, 5 bases. CDR3 length: 15 amino acids. The germline V and J ends were trimmed by 0 bases and 3 bases, with 10 bases remaining between them. Germline V CDR1 and CDR2: SGHRS, YFSETQ. The CDR3 protein is CASSLDAGPNQPQHF. The CDR3 nucleotides read TGCGCCAGCAGCTTGGACGCAGGGCCCAATCAGCCCCAGCATTTT. Full variable domain (missing parts from reference TRBV5-1 and TRBJ1-5): KAGVTQTPRYLIKTRGQQVTLSCSPISGHRSVSWYQQTPGQGLQFLFEYFSETQRNKGNFPGRFSGRQFSNSRSEMNVSTLELGDSALYLCASSLDAGPNQPQHFGDGTRLSIL.

The chain has TRBV6-1 and TRBJ2-7; TRBD1 aligns across 8 bases. J gave up 5 bases and V 0 bases, and 6 bases lay outside the gene matches. Germline CDR1 reads MNHNS; CDR2 reads SASEGT. The CDR3 is made up of 15 amino acids. The CDR3 DNA reads as TGTGCCAGCAGTGAAGCGGGCAGGGGGCTCGACGAGCAGTACTTC. Its protein is CASSEAGRGLDEQYF.

This clone was seen a single time. This same CDR3 is encoded by further DNA sequences in the sample. This chain connects TRBV27 to TRBJ2-7; D not certain. The CDR3 consists of 13 residues. Trimming stripped 3 bases from V and 1 base from J, with 7 bases between. CDR1 is MNHEY, CDR2 SMNVEV, per germline (reference sequence). CDR3 bases: TGTGCCAGCAGTTTTGGGCAGTCCTACGAGCAGTACTTC. Translating gives CASSFGQSYEQYF.

CDR3 DNA: TGTGCCAGCAGACGCACGGATGGGGGGAAAAACATTCAGTACTTC. This gives the protein CASRRTDGGKNIQYF. The rearrangement links TRBV27 to TRBJ2-4, with a tentative D call TRBD2 (6 bases). V was cut by 6 bases and J by 4 bases, with 16 bases left in between. The CDR3 length is 15 residues. Germline lookup yields CDR1 MNHEY and CDR2 SMNVEV (reference sequence).